Below, one T cell receptor beta chain is given with its context. Its antigen is currently unknown. The donors, healthy adults who were HIV-negative, had experienced no recent acute infections or vaccinations. Trimming removed 6 bases from V and 4 bases from J, with 9 bases in between. Germline CDR1 and CDR2: SQVTM and ANQGSEA. This CDR3 region has 12 residues. The source of the sample is a study of shared clonotypes between healthy human individuals. The study, taken as a whole, reports: At large depth, rarefaction still showed sorted-subset sequencing to be incomplete.

Assay: immunoSEQ multiplex PCR; the TCRdb copy retains only in-frame clones and omits some. The sample yields about 1.5 million clones, 95% to 99% seen once. The receptor was isolated from a man in his thirties or forties in good health. V gene TRBV29-1 combines with J gene TRBJ2-2, with no clear D. Sequenced material: naive CD4+ T cells sorted from blood. Stated subset: CD45RA+ positively selected. As DNA, the CDR3 is TGCAGCGTGGGTAAAGGCACCGGGGAGCTGTTTTTT. This sequence encodes CSVGKGTGELFF.